A selection of T cell receptor beta chains follows, all from one sample in a study of PD-1 blockade in classical Hodgkin lymphoma. Some clones are missing from TCRdb's copy, which holds only in-frame ones; the method was immunoSEQ multiplex PCR. This table has over 3,500 clones, about 72% appearing once. Here the sequenced sample was CD8+ T cells from blood, taken before the fourth cycle of nivolumab. These receptors all stem from a human donor with classical Hodgkin lymphoma. The CDR3 runs from the conserved cysteine through the conserved F or W. The order of the fields is D gene, V gene, clone size, J gene, CDR3 protein, CDR3 DNA. A D gene is named only where the DNA matches it firmly. Clone size is not always given. Where it is, it says once, few, many or a class for expanded clones.

.	TRBV7-8	.	TRBJ2-5	CASSLGLLQETQYF	TGTGCCAGCAGCTTAGGCCTGCTCCAAGAGACCCAGTACTTC
.	TRBV15	.	TRBJ2-6	CATSSLSGANVLTF	TGTGCCACCAGCAGTCTTTCTGGGGCCAACGTCCTGACTTTC
.	TRBV10-1	.	TRBJ2-5	CASSGTGAQETQYF	TGCGCCAGCAGTGGCACCGGGGCTCAAGAGACCCAGTACTTC
TRBD2	TRBV2	once	TRBJ2-7	CASSRDIIGGLADYEQYF	TGTGCCAGCAGTCGCGACATAATTGGGGGACTAGCGGACTACGAGCAGTACTTC
.	TRBV27	.	TRBJ2-1	CASSFPRGGDPYNEQFF	TGTGCCAGCAGTTTCCCCCGAGGGGGGGATCCCTACAATGAGCAGTTCTTC
TRBD1	TRBV4-1	.	TRBJ1-6	CASSQAQGATYNSPLHF	TGCGCCAGCAGCCAAGCTCAGGGGGCAACCTATAATTCACCCCTCCACTTT
.	TRBV9	.	TRBJ2-3	CASSVWAHTDTQYF	TGTGCCAGCAGCGTTTGGGCTCACACAGATACGCAGTATTTT
TRBD1	TRBV11-3	.	TRBJ1-5	CASSLADRGRSNQPQHF	TGTGCCAGCAGCTTAGCTGACAGGGGGCGTAGCAATCAGCCCCAGCATTTT
.	TRBV30	.	TRBJ2-7	CAWSTLQGALNPYEQYF	TGTGCCTGGAGCACCTTACAGGGTGCCCTAAATCCATACGAGCAGTACTTC
.	TRBV27	.	TRBJ2-3	CASSLVRQGPTDTQYF	TGTGCCAGCAGTTTAGTTCGGCAGGGGCCCACAGATACGCAGTATTTT